This TCR beta chain originates from a study of blood T cell repertoires in COVID-19. Study context: PBMCs, B-cell-depleted T cells, or T cells were the source of the cDNA or gDNA that made up the material.

Clones were read by immunoSEQ multiplex PCR, and TCRdb kept only the in-frame ones, dropping some. The sample lists 120,000 or so clones, around four fifths occurring once. About this clone itself: The DNA is omitted, as the CDR3 cannot be located on it reliably, and the CDR3 follows TCRdb's listing.

Germline V gene sequence: CDR1 SGHTA, CDR2 FQGNSA. The CDR3 is 14 amino acids long, termini counted. The chain uses TRBV7-2 and TRBJ2-5; the D call TRBD1 from the table was never checked on the DNA. The specimen sequenced was peripheral blood. This receptor was identified in a human donor in a cohort sampled during active COVID-19. The CDR3 here is CASSLARGILAQYF.